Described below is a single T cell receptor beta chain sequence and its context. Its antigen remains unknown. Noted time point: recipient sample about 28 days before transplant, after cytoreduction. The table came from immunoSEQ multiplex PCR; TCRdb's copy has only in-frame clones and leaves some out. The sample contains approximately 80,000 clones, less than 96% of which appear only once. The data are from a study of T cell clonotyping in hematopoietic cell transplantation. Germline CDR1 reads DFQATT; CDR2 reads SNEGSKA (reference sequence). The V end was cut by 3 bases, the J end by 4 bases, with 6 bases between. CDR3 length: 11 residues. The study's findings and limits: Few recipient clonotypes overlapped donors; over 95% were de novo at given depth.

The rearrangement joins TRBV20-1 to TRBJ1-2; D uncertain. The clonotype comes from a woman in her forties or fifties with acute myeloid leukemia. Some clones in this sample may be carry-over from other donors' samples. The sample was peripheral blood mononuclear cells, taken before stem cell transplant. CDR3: CSAREGYGYTF. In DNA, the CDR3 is TGCAGTGCTAGGGAGGGCTATGGCTACACCTTC.